These 30 T cell receptor beta chains were sequenced from one sample in a study of cytomegalovirus exposure and HLA in healthy donors. PCR involved 60 Vbeta and 13 Jbeta primers. Assay used: immunoSEQ multiplex PCR; TCRdb lists only in-frame clones, some missing. The table records around 140,000 clones, 65% to 85% of them present only once. Sample: PBMCs. All receptors come from a woman under 30 in good health and CMV-seronegative.

The sample holds one count of this clone. The chain links TRBV2 to TRBJ2-1; D gene uncertain. The CDR3 contains 14 residues. Looked up from germline, CDR1 is SNHLY and CDR2 is FYNNEI. The V end lost 4 bases, the J end lost 3 bases, and 10 bases lay between the germline ends. The CDR3 DNA sequence: TGTGCCAGCAGTGCTACCCGCGGCTACAATGAGCAGTTCTTC. This encodes CASSATRGYNEQFF.

J is TRBJ2-2 and V is TRBV15; D not resolved. Trimming took 1 base from V and 6 from J, leaving 12 bases between them. The CDR3 contains 15 residues. From germline, CDR1 is LNHNV and CDR2 YYDKDF (reference sequence). The CDR3 region has the DNA TGTGCCACCAGCAGAGGCCTGGCGGTCGCCGGGGAGCTGTTTTTT. It encodes CATSRGLAVAGELFF.

V usage is TRBV15 and J usage is TRBJ2-1, with D possibly matching TRBD1 (6 bases). The germline CDR1 and CDR2 sequences are LNHNV and YYDKDF (reference sequence). The CDR3 covers 15 residues. V was shortened by 5 bases and J by 6 bases, with 17 bases between the two germline ends. The CDR3 protein is CATSFRTEPGNEQFF. CDR3 coding DNA: TGTGCCACCAGCTTCCGGACAGAGCCGGGCAATGAGCAGTTCTTC.

The J gene is TRBJ1-2, the V gene TRBV6-1, with D possibly TRBD1 on 6 matching bases. The CDR3 consists of 13 residues. Germline CDR1 and CDR2: MNHNS and SASEGT. Trimming took off 7 bases at V and 2 bases at J, with 11 bases between the two ends. The CDR3 spells CASNEDRNYGYTF. The CDR3 nucleotides are TGTGCCAGCAATGAGGACAGAAACTATGGCTACACCTTC.

The chain is built from TRBV27 and TRBJ1-1, with unresolved D. The CDR3 has 13 amino acids. Germline V gene sequence: CDR1 MNHEY, CDR2 SMNVEV (reference sequence). The ends were cut back, 6 bases at V and 0 bases at J, with 8 bases in the middle. In DNA, the CDR3 is TGTGCCAGCAGATTAACTATGAACACTGAAGCTTTCTTT. Its protein is CASRLTMNTEAFF.

In this sample, this clone turned up once. The rearrangement links TRBV10-3 to TRBJ2-7, with TRBD2 matching over 8 bases. Germline CDR1 and CDR2: ENHRY and SYGVKD. V trimming: 0 bases; J trimming: 6 bases; junction bases outside the gene matches: 7. CDR3 length: 15 residues. Here the CDR3 reads CAISESREGLSEQYF. The CDR3, as DNA: TGTGCCATCAGTGAGTCTCGGGAGGGCCTATCCGAGCAGTACTTC.

This sequence joins TRBV7-9 and TRBJ2-5; 9 nucleotides align to TRBD1. Germline loops: CDR1 SEHNR, CDR2 FQNEAQ (reference sequence). The CDR3 extends over 14 amino acids. Trimming cost V 5 bases and J 3 bases; bases outside gene matches: 4. The CDR3 reads CASSARDREETQYF. The CDR3 nucleotides read TGTGCCAGCAGCGCCCGGGACAGGGAAGAGACCCAGTACTTC.

This chain uses TRBV6-4 with TRBJ2-2, with TRBD2 matching 8 bases. V was pared by 3 bases and J by 5 bases, with 5 bases of the junction left unmatched. This CDR3 contains 15 residues. Germline values: CDR1 MRHNA, CDR2 SNTAGT. CDR3 sequence reads: CASSEEPSGTGELFF. The CDR3 DNA follows: TGTGCCAGCAGTGAAGAGCCTAGCGGGACCGGGGAGCTGTTTTTT.

The chain carries TRBV5-1 and TRBJ2-6; D may be TRBD1 (6 bases). Germline-derived CDR1 and CDR2 are SGHRS and YFSETQ. V lost 1 base and J lost 2, with 13 bases in between. This CDR3 spans 17 amino acids. The CDR3 DNA reads TGCGCCAGCAGCTTGTCACAGGGTGAGGCTGGGGCCAACGTCCTGACTTTC. Protein: CASSLSQGEAGANVLTF.

The J gene is TRBJ2-2, the V gene TRBV2; D gene uncertain. V gave up 6 bases and J gave up 8 bases, with 13 bases separating them. The CDR3 covers 13 residues. Looked up from germline, CDR1 is SNHLY and CDR2 is FYNNEI. The CDR3 coding sequence is TGTGCCAGCAGAATACGTGAGCCGGGGGAGCTGTTTTTT. It yields the protein CASRIREPGELFF.

This clone was recorded many times. The rearrangement uses TRBV10-2 and TRBJ1-1, with a tentative D call TRBD1 (6 bases). Germline V gene data show CDR1 as WSHSY and CDR2 as SAAADI. This CDR3 has 12 amino acids. V was trimmed by 6 bases and J by 5 bases, leaving 10 bases between them. The CDR3, as DNA: TGCGCCAGCAGGGACAGTAGTACTGAAGCTTTCTTT. It yields the protein CASRDSSTEAFF.

J is TRBJ2-1 and V is TRBV7-9, with D tentatively TRBD2 (5 bases). The V end lost 1 base, the J end lost 6 bases, and 16 bases lay between the germline ends. CDR1 SEHNR and CDR2 FQNEAQ come from the germline V gene (reference sequence). The CDR3 consists of 16 residues. The CDR3 reads CASSLEEGAVSNEQFF. In DNA, the CDR3 is TGTGCCAGCAGCTTAGAAGAGGGCGCCGTCTCCAATGAGCAGTTCTTC.

This clone was recorded a few times. The chain links TRBV6-5 to TRBJ2-7; 11 positions agree with TRBD2. This CDR3 is built from 14 residues. The V gene's germline CDR1 is MNHEY and CDR2 SVGAGI. J was trimmed by 6 bases and V by 6 bases; bases with no gene match: 7. CDR3 nucleotide sequence: TGTGCCAGCAGAACCGGGACTAGCGGCGGCGAGCAGTACTTC. Translation gives CASRTGTSGGEQYF.

Only a few counts were recorded for this clone. A read error may produce the germline difference seen at one junction end. The V call is TRBV14, the J call TRBJ2-5; 13 positions match TRBD2. Germline V gene sequence: CDR1 SGHDN, CDR2 FVKESK. The CDR3 is 15 amino acids. CDR3 loop: CASSHGLAGVEAQYF. The CDR3 nucleotides read TGTGCCAGCAGCCACGGACTAGCGGGAGTAGAGGCCCAGTACTTC.

The chain is built from TRBV30 and TRBJ2-7, with a possible D match to TRBD1 (6 bases). The germline V gene has CDR1 GTSNPN and CDR2 SVGIG (reference sequence). V lost 1 base and J lost 4, with 11 bases in between. The CDR3 consists of 13 residues. The CDR3 DNA reads as TGTGCCTGGAGTGGAAGAGGGGGTTACGAGCAGTACTTC. Translated, it gives CAWSGRGGYEQYF.

Worth noting for this clone: Relative to the germline gene, one junction end is altered; a read error may explain this. This chain links TRBV27 with TRBJ2-1; D perhaps matches TRBD1 (5 bases). CDR1 MNHEY and CDR2 SMNVEV come from the germline V gene (reference sequence). There are 12 residues in the CDR3. The CDR3 sequence: CAGSLGRNEQFF. CDR3 sequence (DNA): TGTGCCGGCAGTCTGGGGCGGAATGAGCAGTTCTTC.

This clone has just a few counts. The chain uses TRBV5-1 and TRBJ2-5; possible D gene TRBD2, 6 bases. V lost 0 bases and J lost 0, with 6 bases in between. Germline values: CDR1 SGHRS, CDR2 YFSETQ. The CDR3 has 14 residues. The CDR3 DNA follows: TGCGCCAGCAGCTTGGTAGCGGACCAAGAGACCCAGTACTTC. The encoded protein is CASSLVADQETQYF.

V gene TRBV7-2 combines with J gene TRBJ2-7; TRBD2 matches at 7 bases. Germline CDR1 and CDR2: SGHTA and FQGNSA. The CDR3 has 15 amino acids. The V segment lost 4 bases and the J segment 0 bases; nucleotides outside the gene matches: 6. The CDR3 here is CASSSIAGSSYEQYF. CDR3 nucleotides: TGTGCCAGCAGCTCGATAGCGGGTAGCTCCTACGAGCAGTACTTC.

A few counts support this clone. The CDR3 region has the DNA TGTGCCAGCAGTGGCCCTCCTCCAAGAATACTTGGGCCCAATGAGCAGTTCTTC. This codes for CASSGPPPRILGPNEQFF. V is TRBV2 and J is TRBJ2-1; D remains unclear. CDR1 SNHLY and CDR2 FYNNEI come from the germline V gene. V lost 4 bases and J lost 6, with 25 bases in between. This CDR3 has 18 amino acids.

The chain combines TRBV12-5 with TRBJ2-1; the D gene is possibly TRBD2 (5 bases). This CDR3 spans 14 amino acids. Between the trimmed V and J ends, which lost 1 base and 6 bases, there was a span of 10 bases. CDR1 and CDR2 from the germline V gene are LGHNT and FRNRAP. In nucleotides, the CDR3 is TGTGCTAGTGGTTTGGACCTCCGGGGCAATGAGCAGTTCTTC. Translating it yields CASGLDLRGNEQFF.

The chain links TRBV18 to TRBJ1-2; perhaps TRBD1 as D (5 bases). The CDR3 has 14 residues. Germline values: CDR1 KGHSH, CDR2 LQKENI. Trimming took 3 bases from V and 7 from J, leaving 15 bases between them. DNA of the CDR3: TGTGCCAGCTCACCGAGTTCGGGGGAAGTTGGCTACACCTTC. Encoded protein: CASSPSSGEVGYTF.

The CDR3 loop reads CASSQEAAGGPEETQYF. The CDR3 nucleotides read TGCGCCAGCAGCCAAGAGGCGGCGGGAGGCCCAGAGGAGACCCAGTACTTC. The gene calls are TRBV4-1 and TRBJ2-5, with 8 nucleotides matching TRBD2. The CDR3 length is 17 residues. CDR1 and CDR2 from the germline V gene are MGHRA and YSYEKL. Trimming at V came to 0 bases and at J to 5 bases, leaving 11 bases not matched to a gene.

The chain uses TRBV5-1 and TRBJ2-3; D is possibly TRBD1 (5 bases). Trimming shortened V by 4 bases and J by 2 bases, and 11 bases separated the two germline ends. Germline V gene sequence: CDR1 SGHRS, CDR2 YFSETQ. The length of the CDR3 is 14 residues. The CDR3 reads CASSTRQFTDTQYF. For the CDR3, the DNA is TGCGCCAGCAGCACACGACAGTTCACAGATACGCAGTATTTT.

V gene TRBV18 combines with J gene TRBJ2-2; tentative D call: TRBD1 (6 bases). V lost 1 base to trimming and J lost 0 bases, with 9 bases between them. Germline loops: CDR1 KGHSH, CDR2 LQKENI. The CDR3 contains 16 residues. The CDR3 DNA is TGTGCCAGCTCACCACGGGGACATTCGAACACCGGGGAGCTGTTTTTT. Its protein product is CASSPRGHSNTGELFF.

The chain has TRBV12-5 and TRBJ1-1; the D is unclear. CDR3 length: 12 residues. V was shortened by 3 bases and J by 4 bases, with 6 bases between the two germline ends. CDR1 is LGHNT and CDR2 is FRNRAP in the germline V gene. The CDR3 DNA reads as TGTGCTAGTGGTTTTGAGGGCACTGAAGCTTTCTTT. Encoded protein: CASGFEGTEAFF.

This chain uses TRBV15 with TRBJ1-1; TRBD1 might be the D (6 bases). The CDR3 is made up of 16 amino acids. Germline V CDR1 and CDR2: LNHNV, YYDKDF (reference sequence). Trimming cost V 0 bases and J 1 base, with 12 bases left between them. DNA for the CDR3: TGTGCCACCAGCAGAGACTGGACGACAGGGAACACTGAAGCTTTCTTT. It yields the protein CATSRDWTTGNTEAFF.

The CDR3 DNA follows: TGCAGCGTTGGCAGCCTAGCGGGAGAGGAGGACATTCAGTACTTC. Translated: CSVGSLAGEEDIQYF. V gene TRBV29-1 combines with J gene TRBJ2-4, with 10 bases matching TRBD2. Unmatched junction bases numbered 11, after V lost 4 bases and J lost 8 bases. Germline V gene sequence: CDR1 SQVTM, CDR2 ANQGSEA. CDR3 length: 15 residues. The complete variable domain, with remaining parts taken from reference TRBV29-1 and TRBJ2-4, reads SAVISQKPSRDICQRGTSLTIQCQVDSQVTMMFWYRQQPGQSLTLIATANQGSEATYESGFVIDKFPISRPNLTFSTLTVSNMSPEDSSIYLCSVGSLAGEEDIQYFGAGTRLSVL.

V gene TRBV7-8 combines with J gene TRBJ1-1; TRBD1 agrees at 7 bases. The CDR3 has 16 residues. The V segment lost 3 bases and the J segment 7 bases; nucleotides outside the gene matches: 14. The V gene's germline CDR1 is SGHVS and CDR2 FQNEAQ. In DNA, the CDR3 is TGTGCCAGCAGCTTCCCCAACAGGGGCATAGAGATTGAAGCTTTCTTT. Translating it yields CASSFPNRGIEIEAFF.

The chain links TRBV5-1 to TRBJ2-2; 8 bases align to TRBD2. V dropped 0 bases and J dropped 5; count of bases not matched to a gene: 12. CDR1 SGHRS and CDR2 YFSETQ come from the germline V gene. The CDR3 covers 18 residues. The CDR3 DNA is TGCGCCAGCAGCTTGGGTCGAGCGGGAGTTCAAGGAACCGGGGAGCTGTTTTTT. This translates into CASSLGRAGVQGTGELFF.

V and J are TRBV5-1 and TRBJ2-1, with TRBD1 as a possible D gene (6 bases). Germline CDR1 reads SGHRS; CDR2 reads YFSETQ. Trimming took off 0 bases at V and 5 bases at J, with 9 bases between the two ends. This CDR3 spans 14 amino acids. The CDR3, as DNA: TGCGCCAGCAGCTTGGGACAGGAGAACAATGAGCAGTTCTTC. Translated, it gives CASSLGQENNEQFF.